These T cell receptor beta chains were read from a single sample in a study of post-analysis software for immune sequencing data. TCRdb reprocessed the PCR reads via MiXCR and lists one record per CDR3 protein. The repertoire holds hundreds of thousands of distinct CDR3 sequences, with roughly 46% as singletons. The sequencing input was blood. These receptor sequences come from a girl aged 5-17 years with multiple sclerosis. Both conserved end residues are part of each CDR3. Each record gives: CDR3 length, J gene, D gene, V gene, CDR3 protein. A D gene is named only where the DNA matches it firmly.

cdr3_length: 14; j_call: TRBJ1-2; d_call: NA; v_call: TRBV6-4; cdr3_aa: CASTPSQNNYGYTF
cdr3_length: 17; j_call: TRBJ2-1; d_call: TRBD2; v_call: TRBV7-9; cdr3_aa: CASSLGLAASSYNEQFF
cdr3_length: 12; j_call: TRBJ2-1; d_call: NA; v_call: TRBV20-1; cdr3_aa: CSAGDSGNEQFF
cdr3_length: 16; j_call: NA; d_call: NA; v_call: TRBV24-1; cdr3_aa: CATSDRQATGTYEQYF
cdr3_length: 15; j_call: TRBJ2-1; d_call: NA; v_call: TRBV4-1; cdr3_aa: CASSRDRNSYNEQFF
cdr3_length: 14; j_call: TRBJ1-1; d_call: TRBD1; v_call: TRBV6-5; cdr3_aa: CASAPGQGNTEAFF
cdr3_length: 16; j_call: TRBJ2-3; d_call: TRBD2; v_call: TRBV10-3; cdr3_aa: CAINRLAGVSTDTQYF
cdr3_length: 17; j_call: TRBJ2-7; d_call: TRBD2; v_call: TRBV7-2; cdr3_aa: CASSLVASGTSPYEQYF
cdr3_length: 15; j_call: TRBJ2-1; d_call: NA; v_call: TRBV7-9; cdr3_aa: CASSPQSGLRDEQFF
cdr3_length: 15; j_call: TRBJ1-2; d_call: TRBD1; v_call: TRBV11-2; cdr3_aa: CASSSSDRGSSGYTF
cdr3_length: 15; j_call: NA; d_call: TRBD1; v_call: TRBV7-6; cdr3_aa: CASSLGWTGSYEQYF
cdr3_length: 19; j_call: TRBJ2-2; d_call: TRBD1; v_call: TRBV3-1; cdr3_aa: CASSHPTFRDRGNTGELFF
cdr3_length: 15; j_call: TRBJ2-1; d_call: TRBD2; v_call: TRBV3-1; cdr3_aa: CASSQGLAGGVDQFF
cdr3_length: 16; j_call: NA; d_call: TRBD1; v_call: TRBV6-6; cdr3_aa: CASSPSRTGGVHEQYF
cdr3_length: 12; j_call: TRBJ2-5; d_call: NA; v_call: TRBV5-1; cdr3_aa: CASSLFESTQYF
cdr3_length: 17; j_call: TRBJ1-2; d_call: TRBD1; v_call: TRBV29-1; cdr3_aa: CSVHSTGVFAVNYGYTF
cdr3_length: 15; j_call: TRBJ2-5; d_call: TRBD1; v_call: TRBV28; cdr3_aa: CASSLWGQGGETQYF
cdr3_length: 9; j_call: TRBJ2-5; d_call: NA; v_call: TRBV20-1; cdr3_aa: CSWGETQYF
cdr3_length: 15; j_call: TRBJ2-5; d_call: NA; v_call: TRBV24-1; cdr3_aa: CATSDPRLVGETQYF
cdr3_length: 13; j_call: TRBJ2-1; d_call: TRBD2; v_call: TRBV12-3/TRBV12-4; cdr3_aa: CASSSSGYGEQFF
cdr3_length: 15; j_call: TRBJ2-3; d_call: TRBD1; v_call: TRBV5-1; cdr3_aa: CASYLTGDSTDTQYF
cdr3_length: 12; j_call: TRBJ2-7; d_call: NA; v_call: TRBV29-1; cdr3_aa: CSVEGQNYEQYF
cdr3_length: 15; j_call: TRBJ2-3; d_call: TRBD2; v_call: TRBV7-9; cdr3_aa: CASSLGAGGSDTQYF
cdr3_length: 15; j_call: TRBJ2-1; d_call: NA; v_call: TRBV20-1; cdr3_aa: CSARELVGQYNEQFF
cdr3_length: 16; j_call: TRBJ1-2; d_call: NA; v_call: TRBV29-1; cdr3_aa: CSVEGDLKTENYGYTF
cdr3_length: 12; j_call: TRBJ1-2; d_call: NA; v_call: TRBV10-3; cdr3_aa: CAISGGLYGYTF
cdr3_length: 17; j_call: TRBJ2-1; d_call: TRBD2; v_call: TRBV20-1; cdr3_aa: CSARDSGGPNGGNEQFF
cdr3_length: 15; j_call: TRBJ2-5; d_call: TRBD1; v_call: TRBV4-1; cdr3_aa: CASSYPGTGRETQYF
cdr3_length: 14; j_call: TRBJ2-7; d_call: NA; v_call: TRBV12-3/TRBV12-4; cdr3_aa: CASTDGTRPYEQYF
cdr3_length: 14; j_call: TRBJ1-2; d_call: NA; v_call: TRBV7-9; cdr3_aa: CASSFRRGYYGYTF
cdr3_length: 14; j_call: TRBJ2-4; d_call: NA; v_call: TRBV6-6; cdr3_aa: CASSYVQGGDIQYF
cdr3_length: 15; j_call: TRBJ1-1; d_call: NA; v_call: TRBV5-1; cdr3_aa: CASSLTSTGYTEAFF
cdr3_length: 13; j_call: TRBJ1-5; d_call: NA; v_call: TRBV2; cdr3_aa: CASSSRETDLQHF
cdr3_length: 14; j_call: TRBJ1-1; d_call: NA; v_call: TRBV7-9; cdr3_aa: CASSLTLENTEAFF
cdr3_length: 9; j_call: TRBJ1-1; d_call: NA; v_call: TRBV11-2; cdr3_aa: CASSAQAFF
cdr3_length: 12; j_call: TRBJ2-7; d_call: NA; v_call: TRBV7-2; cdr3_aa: CASAPAGGEQYF
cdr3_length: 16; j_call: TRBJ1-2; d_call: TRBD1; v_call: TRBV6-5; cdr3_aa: CASSTGVPGGGYGYTF
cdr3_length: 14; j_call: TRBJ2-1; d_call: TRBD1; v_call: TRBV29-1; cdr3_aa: CSVTGEGSYNEQFF
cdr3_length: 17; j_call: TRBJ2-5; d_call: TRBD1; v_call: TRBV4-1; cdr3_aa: CASSQAIVRGLQETQYF
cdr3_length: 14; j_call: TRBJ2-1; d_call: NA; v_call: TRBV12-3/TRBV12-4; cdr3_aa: CASNPQEIYNEQFF
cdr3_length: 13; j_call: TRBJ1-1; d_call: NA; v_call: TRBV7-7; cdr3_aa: CASSTDKNTEAFF
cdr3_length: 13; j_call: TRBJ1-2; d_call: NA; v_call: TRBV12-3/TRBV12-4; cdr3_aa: CASSLEAGFGYTF
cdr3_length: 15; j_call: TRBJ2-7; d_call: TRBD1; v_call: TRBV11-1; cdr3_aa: CTSSRTGQGSYEQYF
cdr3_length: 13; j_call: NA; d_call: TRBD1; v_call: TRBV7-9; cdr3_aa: CATRDRGIREQYF
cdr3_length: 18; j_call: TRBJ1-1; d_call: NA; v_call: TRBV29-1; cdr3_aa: CSAWGDTESLTPDTEAFF
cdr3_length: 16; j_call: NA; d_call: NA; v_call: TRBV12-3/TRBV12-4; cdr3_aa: CASSPLLGGLDYEQYF
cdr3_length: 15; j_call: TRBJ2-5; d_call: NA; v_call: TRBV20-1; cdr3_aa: CSARTALEDQETQYF